The rows below give T cell receptor beta chains drawn from one sample of a study of OX40 agonist ivuxolimab in advanced cancers. The data were produced by immunoSEQ multiplex PCR, yet TCRdb's version contains in-frame clones alone and is incomplete. The repertoire has 25,000 to 30,000 clones, 82% of them found once; the top ten carry approximately 20%. The material sequenced was CD4+ or CD8+ T cells sorted from blood, taken in a trial of the OX40 agonist ivuxolimab. All receptors derive from an adult with an advanced solid tumor such as melanoma, head and neck, liver or kidney cancer. Each CDR3 is given with its conserved first and last residue. D genes are given only for firm matches. Size is stated for part of the rows, as once, few or many counts, or as a class when the clone is expanded.

j_call v_call clone_size d_call cdr3_aa cdr3_nt
TRBJ2-1 TRBV5-5 - - CASSSGATSYNEQFF TGTGCCAGCAGCTCGGGGGCAACGTCCTACAATGAGCAGTTCTTC
TRBJ2-7 TRBV30 once TRBD1 CAWSGQGWEQYF TGTGCCTGGAGTGGACAGGGGTGGGAGCAGTACTTC
TRBJ2-7 TRBV4-1 - - CASSQDHTNYEQYF TGCGCCAGCAGCCAAGATCACACGAACTACGAGCAGTACTTC
TRBJ1-3 TRBV27 - - CASRDGNTIYF TGTGCCAGCCGGGATGGAAACACCATATATTTT
TRBJ1-4 TRBV2 - - CASRDGSEKLFF TGTGCCAGCAGGGACGGGAGCGAAAAACTGTTTTTT
TRBJ2-7 TRBV27 few TRBD2 CASSLSAGTRNEQYF TGTGCCAGCAGTTTATCGGCCGGGACTAGGAACGAGCAGTACTTC
TRBJ2-7 TRBV7-9 once - CASSSPGLHYYEQYF TGTGCCAGCAGCTCCCCCGGACTACACTACTACGAGCAGTACTTC
TRBJ1-6 TRBV7-9 few - CASSFTGNSPLHF TGTGCCAGCAGCTTTACAGGGAACTCACCCCTCCACTTT
TRBJ2-2 TRBV14 - - CASSQDRDPNTGELFF TGTGCCAGCAGCCAAGATAGAGACCCGAACACCGGGGAGCTGTTTTTT
TRBJ2-7 TRBV27 - - CASSLSEGISYEQYF TGTGCCAGTAGTTTATCAGAGGGGATTTCCTACGAGCAGTACTTC
TRBJ2-7 TRBV27 - - CASSAGYEQYF TGTGCCAGCAGTGCCGGCTACGAGCAGTACTTC
TRBJ2-7 TRBV4-2 once TRBD1 CASSQDGTGAYEQYF TGTGCCAGCAGCCAAGACGGGACAGGAGCCTACGAGCAGTACTTC
TRBJ1-2 TRBV7-2 - - CASSLASARREGYTF TGTGCCAGCAGCTTAGCGTCCGCCAGGCGGGAAGGCTACACCTTC
TRBJ2-3 TRBV9 - - CASSAGADYTDTQYF TGTGCCAGCAGCGCCGGGGCAGACTACACAGATACGCAGTATTTT
TRBJ2-1 TRBV11-2 - - CASSFLASSYNEQFF TGTGCCAGCAGCTTTTTAGCTTCCTCCTACAATGAGCAGTTCTTC
TRBJ2-3 TRBV13 - - CASSPQTDTQYF TGTGCCAGCAGCCCCCAGACAGATACGCAGTATTTT
TRBJ2-7 TRBV5-1 - - CASSFSGRIYEQYF TGCGCCAGCAGCTTTTCGGGACGGATCTACGAGCAGTACTTC
TRBJ2-7 TRBV5-4 - - CASSWGTSPYEQYF TGTGCCAGCAGCTGGGGGACCAGTCCCTACGAGCAGTACTTC
TRBJ2-3 TRBV6-1 - TRBD1 CASSGGGQGSDTQYF TGTGCCAGCAGTGGAGGGGGACAGGGGTCAGATACGCAGTATTTT
TRBJ2-7 TRBV27 - TRBD1 CASSQGTESPPTKQYF TGTGCCAGCAGTCAAGGGACAGAGAGCCCTCCTACGAAGCAGTACTTC
TRBJ2-1 TRBV6-5 medium-sized - CASSLREAYNEQFF TGTGCCAGCAGCCTCAGGGAGGCGTACAATGAGCAGTTCTTC
TRBJ2-1 TRBV27 few - CASRYGGEQFF TGTGCCAGCAGATACGGTGGTGAGCAGTTCTTC
TRBJ1-1 TRBV5-1 - - CASSLRAGGAEAFF TGCGCCAGCAGCTTGAGGGCGGGAGGGGCTGAAGCTTTCTTT
TRBJ1-5 TRBV10-2 few - CASSEPQLNQPQHF TGCGCCAGCAGTGAGCCCCAGCTCAATCAGCCCCAGCATTTT
TRBJ2-4 TRBV19 - - CASSIRGGHVNIQYF TGTGCCAGTAGTATTCGCGGGGGCCATGTAAACATTCAGTACTTC
TRBJ2-2 TRBV4-1 - TRBD2 CASSLAGSGELFF TGCGCCAGCAGTCTAGCGGGGTCAGGGGAGCTGTTTTTT
TRBJ1-2 TRBV28 - TRBD1 CASIGQGAGYGYTF TGTGCCAGCATCGGACAGGGGGCCGGCTATGGCTACACCTTC
TRBJ1-1 TRBV7-9 few - CASSQDRTNTEAFF TGTGCCAGCAGCCAAGACAGAACCAACACTGAAGCTTTCTTT
TRBJ2-7 TRBV7-9 - TRBD2 CASSPSGGDYEQYF TGTGCCAGCAGCCCGAGCGGGGGGGACTACGAGCAGTACTTC
TRBJ1-2 TRBV4-1 few - CASNAGGAPDPAGGYTF TGCGCCAGCAACGCTGGGGGGGCACCGGACCCCGCGGGGGGCTACACCTTC
TRBJ2-5 TRBV4-1 - - CASSQDEETQYF TGCGCCAGCAGCCAAGACGAAGAGACCCAGTACTTC
TRBJ1-3 TRBV7-9 - TRBD1 CASSSGQGKGNTIYF TGTGCCAGCAGCTCCGGACAGGGAAAAGGAAACACCATATATTTT
TRBJ2-3 TRBV5-1 - - CASSLGPYPIPANPSTDTQYF TGCGCCAGCAGCCTTGGGCCTTACCCCATCCCAGCGAATCCTAGCACAGATACGCAGTATTTT
TRBJ2-7 TRBV27 - TRBD2 CATKGGLAGSYEQYF TGTGCCACCAAAGGGGGGCTAGCGGGATCTTACGAGCAGTACTTC
TRBJ2-3 TRBV29-1 - - CSVWTGGADTQYF TGCAGCGTATGGACAGGAGGGGCAGATACGCAGTATTTT
TRBJ2-3 TRBV10-3 - - CAISERWRDSTDTQYF TGTGCCATCAGTGAGCGTTGGAGGGACAGCACAGATACGCAGTATTTT
TRBJ1-2 TRBV27 once - CASSLGPLYGYTF TGTGCCAGCAGTTTGGGGCCCCTCTATGGCTACACCTTC
TRBJ2-1 TRBV6-5 - - CASSNKGTYNEQFF TGTGCCAGCAGCAATAAGGGAACCTACAATGAGCAGTTCTTC
TRBJ2-3 TRBV7-6 - TRBD1 CASSPTGGGDTQYF TGTGCCAGCAGCCCGACAGGGGGGGGAGATACGCAGTATTTT
TRBJ2-7 TRBV19 - - CASSAQGFGVYEQYF TGTGCCAGTAGTGCACAGGGATTTGGTGTTTACGAGCAGTACTTC
TRBJ1-2 TRBV27 - - CASSWAHGGNYGYTF TGTGCCAGCAGTTGGGCCCACGGGGGGAACTATGGCTACACCTTC
TRBJ2-7 TRBV19 - TRBD1 CASSPGTGGSYEQYF TGTGCCAGTAGTCCAGGGACAGGTGGGTCCTACGAGCAGTACTTC
TRBJ2-7 TRBV5-1 - TRBD1 CASSLGQGVYEQYF TGCGCCAGCAGCTTGGGGCAGGGGGTCTACGAGCAGTACTTC
TRBJ1-1 TRBV5-1 once - CASSLGVVAEAFF TGCGCCAGCAGTCTAGGGGTTGTGGCTGAAGCTTTCTTT
TRBJ2-1 TRBV13 few TRBD2 CASSPVAGSYNEQFF TGTGCCAGCAGCCCGGTAGCGGGATCCTACAATGAGCAGTTCTTC
TRBJ2-7 TRBV7-6 - - CASSVTPDGIKSF TGTGCCAGCAGCGTAACTCCCGATGGCATTAAGTCCTTC
TRBJ2-7 TRBV7-9 - TRBD2 CASSFGTSAYEQYF TGTGCCAGCAGCTTTGGGACTAGCGCCTACGAGCAGTACTTC
TRBJ1-1 TRBV7-3 - - CASSLGVTFRENTEAFF TGTGCCAGCAGCTTAGGTGTCACATTCCGGGAAAACACTGAAGCTTTCTTT
TRBJ1-3 TRBV6-1 medium-sized - CASSEAEDTGNTIYF TGTGCCAGCAGTGAAGCGGAGGATACTGGAAACACCATATATTTT
TRBJ2-7 TRBV27 few - CASSLFSGDEQYF TGTGCCAGCAGCTTATTTTCCGGGGACGAGCAGTACTTC
TRBJ1-1 TRBV6-1 medium-sized - CASSTGTANTEAFF TGTGCCAGCAGTACCGGGACGGCGAACACTGAAGCTTTCTTT